This TCR beta chain was observed in a study of cytomegalovirus exposure and HLA in healthy donors. Germline CDR1 is LGHNA and CDR2 is YNFKEQ. V was trimmed by 2 bases and J by 4 bases, leaving 11 bases between them. The length of the CDR3 is 14 residues. Vbeta (60) and Jbeta (13) primers were used in the PCR. Sequencing was performed with immunoSEQ multiplex PCR; in TCRdb, only in-frame clones are kept and a portion is missing. The sample contains 180,000 or so clones, 82% of which appear only once. V and J are TRBV4-2 and TRBJ2-5; a weak D match, TRBD2 (6 bases). This TCR was recovered from a male donor in good health and CMV-seronegative. Sample: PBMCs. CDR3 protein: CASSQTTSTETQYF. The CDR3 nucleotides read TGTGCCAGCAGCCAAACGACTAGTACAGAGACCCAGTACTTC.